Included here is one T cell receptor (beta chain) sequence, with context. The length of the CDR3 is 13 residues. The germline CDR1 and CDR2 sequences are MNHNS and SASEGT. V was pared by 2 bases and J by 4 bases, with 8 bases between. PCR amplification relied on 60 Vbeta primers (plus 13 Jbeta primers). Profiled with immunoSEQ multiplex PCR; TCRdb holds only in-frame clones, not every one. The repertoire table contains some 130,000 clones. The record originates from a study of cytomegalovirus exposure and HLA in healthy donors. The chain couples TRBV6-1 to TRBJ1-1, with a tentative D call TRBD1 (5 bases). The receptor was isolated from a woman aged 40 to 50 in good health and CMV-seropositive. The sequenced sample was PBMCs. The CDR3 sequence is CASSESQGTEAFF. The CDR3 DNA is TGTGCCAGCAGTGAAAGCCAGGGCACTGAAGCTTTCTTT.